Listed here are 4 T cell receptor beta chains from one sample, sequenced in a study of T cell responses to AZD1222 COVID-19 vaccine. TCRdb keeps only in-frame clones here, not all; method: immunoSEQ multiplex PCR. Found here are approximately 190,000 clones, around 92% of them singletons; the top ten hold 9.2%. The sample was peripheral blood, taken on day 0 of AZD1222 vaccination. Receptor source: an adult in good health.

This clone appeared a single time. The junction does not match germline at one end; this may be a read error. The CDR3 sequence: CASTERGGNEQFF. The DNA for the CDR3 is TGTGCCAGCACTGAAAGAGGGGGCAATGAGCAGTTCTTC. The V gene is TRBV2, the J gene TRBJ2-1, with a weak D call TRBD1 (6 bases). The CDR3 has 13 amino acids. Germline CDR1 and CDR2: SNHLY and FYNNEI.

The V gene is TRBV20-1, the J gene TRBJ2-1; D gene ambiguous. Germline CDR1 reads DFQATT; CDR2 reads SNEGSKA (reference sequence). Trimming removed 1 base at V and 9 bases at J, with 4 bases between. CDR3 size: 10 residues. The DNA for the CDR3 is TGCAGTGCTAGAGTCAGTGAGCAGTTCTTC. Amino acid sequence: CSARVSEQFF.

The J gene is TRBJ2-7, the V gene TRBV3-1 (or the pseudogene TRBV3-2), with 7 bases that match TRBD1. The V segment lost 6 bases and the J segment 2 bases; nucleotides outside the gene matches: 7. The CDR3 runs 14 residues. Germline CDR1 and CDR2: LGHDT and YNNKEL (reference sequence). CDR3 amino acids: CASRSSRGTYEQYF. Here the CDR3 DNA reads TGTGCCAGCAGGTCCTCCAGGGGGACCTACGAGCAGTACTTC.

The chain links TRBV7-2 to TRBJ1-2; D unresolved. V was cut by 1 base and J by 2 bases, with 5 bases left in between. CDR1 and CDR2 (germline): SGHTA, FQGNSA. The CDR3 length is 13 residues. The CDR3 loop is CASSLDTNYGYTF. The CDR3 region has the DNA TGTGCCAGCAGCTTAGACACCAACTATGGCTACACCTTC.